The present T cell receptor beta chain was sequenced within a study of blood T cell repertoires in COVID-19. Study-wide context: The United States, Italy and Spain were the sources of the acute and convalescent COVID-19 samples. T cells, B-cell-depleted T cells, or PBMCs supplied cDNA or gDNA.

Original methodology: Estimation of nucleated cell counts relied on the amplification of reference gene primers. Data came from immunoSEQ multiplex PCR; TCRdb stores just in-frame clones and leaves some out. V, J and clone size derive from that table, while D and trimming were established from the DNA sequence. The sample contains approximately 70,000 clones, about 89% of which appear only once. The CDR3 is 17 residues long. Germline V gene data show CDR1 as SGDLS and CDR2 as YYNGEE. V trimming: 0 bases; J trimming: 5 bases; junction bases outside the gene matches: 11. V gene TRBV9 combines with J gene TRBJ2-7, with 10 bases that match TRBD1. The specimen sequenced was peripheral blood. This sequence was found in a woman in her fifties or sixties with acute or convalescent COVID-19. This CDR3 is CASSVDPSGDRGNEQYF. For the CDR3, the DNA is TGTGCCAGCAGCGTAGACCCCTCGGGGGACAGGGGAAACGAGCAGTACTTC.